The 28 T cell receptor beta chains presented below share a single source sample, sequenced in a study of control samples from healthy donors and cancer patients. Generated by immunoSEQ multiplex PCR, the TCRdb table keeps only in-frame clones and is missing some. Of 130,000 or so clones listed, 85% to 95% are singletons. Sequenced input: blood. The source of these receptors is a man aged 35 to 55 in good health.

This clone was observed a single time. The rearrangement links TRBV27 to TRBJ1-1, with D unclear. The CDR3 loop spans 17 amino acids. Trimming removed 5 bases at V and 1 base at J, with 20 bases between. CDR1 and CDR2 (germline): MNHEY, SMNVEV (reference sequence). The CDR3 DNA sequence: TGTGCCAGCAGTCCCCTCAGGTCCCTACGGGAGAACACTGAAGCTTTCTTT. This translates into CASSPLRSLRENTEAFF.

In nucleotides, the CDR3 is TGCGCCAGCAGCTTCGGGGCCGGGGAGACCCAGTACTTC. Translation gives CASSFGAGETQYF. This chain connects TRBV5-1 to TRBJ2-5; D is possibly TRBD1 or TRBD2 (5 bases each). The CDR3 spans 13 residues. CDR1 SGHRS and CDR2 YFSETQ come from the germline V gene. V lost 2 bases and J 5 bases, leaving 10 bases between the germline ends.

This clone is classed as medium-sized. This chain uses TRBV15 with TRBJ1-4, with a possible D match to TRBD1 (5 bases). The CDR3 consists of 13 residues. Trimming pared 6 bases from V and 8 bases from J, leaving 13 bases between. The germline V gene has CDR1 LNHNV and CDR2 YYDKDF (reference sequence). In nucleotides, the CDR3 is TGTGCCACCAGTAATTTCGCAGGGGAAAAACTGTTTTTT. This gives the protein CATSNFAGEKLFF. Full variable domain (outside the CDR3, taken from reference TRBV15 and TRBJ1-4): DAMVIQNPRYQVTQFGKPVTLSCSQTLNHNVMYWYQQKSSQAPKLLFHYYDKDFNNEADTPDNFQSRRPNTSFCFLDIRSPGLGDTAMYLCATSNFAGEKLFFGSGTQLSVL.

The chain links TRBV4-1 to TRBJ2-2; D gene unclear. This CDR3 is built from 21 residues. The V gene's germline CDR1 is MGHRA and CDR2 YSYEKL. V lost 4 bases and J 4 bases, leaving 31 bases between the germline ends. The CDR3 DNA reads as TGCGCCAGCAGCCGATCCCTTTTGTTTGGTCAGGTCACTGTGGGCACCGGGGAGCTGTTTTTT. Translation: CASSRSLLFGQVTVGTGELFF.

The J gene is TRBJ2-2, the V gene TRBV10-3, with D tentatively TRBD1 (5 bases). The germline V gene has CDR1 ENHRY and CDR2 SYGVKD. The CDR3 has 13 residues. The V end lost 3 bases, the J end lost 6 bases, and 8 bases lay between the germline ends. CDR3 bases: TGTGCCATCAGTGAAAGGGGTCCCGGGGAGCTGTTTTTT. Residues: CAISERGPGELFF.

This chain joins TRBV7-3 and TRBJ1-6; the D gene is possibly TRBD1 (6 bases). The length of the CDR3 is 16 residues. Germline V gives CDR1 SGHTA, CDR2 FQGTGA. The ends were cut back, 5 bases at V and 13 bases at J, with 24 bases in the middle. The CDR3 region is CASSPTRTVPPWPLHF. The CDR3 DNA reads TGTGCCAGCAGCCCAACTCGGACAGTCCCACCCTGGCCCCTCCACTTT. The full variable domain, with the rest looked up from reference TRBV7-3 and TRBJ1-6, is GAGVSQTPSNKVTEKGKYVELRCDPISGHTALYWYRQSLGQGPEFLIYFQGTGAADDSGLPNDRFFAVRPEGSVSTLKIQRTERGDSAVYLCASSPTRTVPPWPLHFGNGTRLTVT.

CDR3 in amino acids: CASRGTSGMGNEQFF. The CDR3 DNA reads as TGTGCCAGCAGAGGGACTAGCGGGATGGGCAATGAGCAGTTCTTC. V gene TRBV2 combines with J gene TRBJ2-1; 13 nucleotides agree with TRBD2. Looked up from germline, CDR1 is SNHLY and CDR2 is FYNNEI. There are 15 residues in the CDR3. Trimming took 6 bases from V and 6 from J; bases not matched to a gene: 5. Drawing the rest from reference TRBV2 and TRBJ2-1, the complete variable domain is EPEVTQTPSHQVTQMGQEVILRCVPISNHLYFYWYRQILGQKVEFLVSFYNNEISEKSEIFDDQFSVERPDGSNFTLKIRSTKLEDSAMYFCASRGTSGMGNEQFFGPGTRLTVL.

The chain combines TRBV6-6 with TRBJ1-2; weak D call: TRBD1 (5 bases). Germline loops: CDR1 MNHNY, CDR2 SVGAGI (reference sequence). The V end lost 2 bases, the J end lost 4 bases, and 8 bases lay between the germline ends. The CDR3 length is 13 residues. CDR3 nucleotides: TGTGCCAGCAGTTACCCCGGGGCCTATGGCTACACCTTC. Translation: CASSYPGAYGYTF.

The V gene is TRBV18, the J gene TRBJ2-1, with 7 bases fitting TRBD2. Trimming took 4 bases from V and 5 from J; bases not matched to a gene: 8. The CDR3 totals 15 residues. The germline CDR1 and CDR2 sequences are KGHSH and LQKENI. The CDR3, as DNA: TGTGCCAGCTCACTAATCCGGGACTACAACAATGAGCAGTTCTTC. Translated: CASSLIRDYNNEQFF.

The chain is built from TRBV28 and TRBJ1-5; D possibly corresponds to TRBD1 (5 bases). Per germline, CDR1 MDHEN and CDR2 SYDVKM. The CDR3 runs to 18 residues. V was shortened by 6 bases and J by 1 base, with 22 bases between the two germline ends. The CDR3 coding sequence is TGTGCCAGCAGCCTAGCGGGCAGGGTTGGTTGGAGCAATCAGCCCCAGCATTTT. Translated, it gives CASSLAGRVGWSNQPQHF.

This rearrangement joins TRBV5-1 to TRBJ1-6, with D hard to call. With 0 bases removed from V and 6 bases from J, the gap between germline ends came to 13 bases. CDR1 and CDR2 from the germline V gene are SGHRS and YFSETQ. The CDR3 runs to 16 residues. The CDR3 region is CASSLAGITSNSPLHF. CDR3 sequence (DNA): TGCGCCAGCAGCTTGGCGGGGATAACTAGTAATTCACCCCTCCACTTT. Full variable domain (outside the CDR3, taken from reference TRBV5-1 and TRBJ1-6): KAGVTQTPRYLIKTRGQQVTLSCSPISGHRSVSWYQQTPGQGLQFLFEYFSETQRNKGNFPGRFSGRQFSNSRSEMNVSTLELGDSALYLCASSLAGITSNSPLHFGNGTRLTVT.

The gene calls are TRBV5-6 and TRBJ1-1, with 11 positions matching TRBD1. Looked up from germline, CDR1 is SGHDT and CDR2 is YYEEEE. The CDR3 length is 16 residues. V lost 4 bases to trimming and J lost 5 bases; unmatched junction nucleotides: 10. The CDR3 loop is CASSLAAGQGETEAFF. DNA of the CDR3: TGTGCCAGCAGCCTAGCGGCGGGACAGGGGGAGACTGAAGCTTTCTTT.

For the CDR3, the DNA is TGTGCCAGCAGCCTCAGGGGGTCCTCCCGGAATGAGCAGTTCTTC. Translating it yields CASSLRGSSRNEQFF. The chain recombines TRBV14 with TRBJ2-1; TRBD1 agrees at 7 bases. Trimming at V came to 4 bases and at J to 7 bases, leaving 10 bases not matched to a gene. CDR3 size: 15 residues. Germline CDR1 is SGHDN and CDR2 is FVKESK.

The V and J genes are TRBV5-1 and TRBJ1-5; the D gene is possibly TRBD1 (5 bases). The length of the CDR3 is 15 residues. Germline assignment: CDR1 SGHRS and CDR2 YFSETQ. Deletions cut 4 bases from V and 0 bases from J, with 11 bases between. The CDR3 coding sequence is TGCGCCAGCAGCCCCACAGGATATAGCAATCAGCCCCAGCATTTT. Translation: CASSPTGYSNQPQHF.

The CDR3: CASSLEGRSPNIQYF. The CDR3 region has the DNA TGCGCCAGCAGCTTGGAAGGTCGCAGCCCAAACATTCAGTACTTC. The V gene is TRBV5-1, the J gene TRBJ2-4; D gene unclear. This CDR3 contains 15 residues. Trimming took off 0 bases at V and 6 bases at J, with 13 bases between the two ends. CDR1 and CDR2 (germline): SGHRS, YFSETQ.

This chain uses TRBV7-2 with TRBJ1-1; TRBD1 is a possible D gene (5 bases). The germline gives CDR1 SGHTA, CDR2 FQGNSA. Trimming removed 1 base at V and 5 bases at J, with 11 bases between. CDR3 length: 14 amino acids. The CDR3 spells CASSLVAGRTEAFF. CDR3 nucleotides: TGTGCCAGCAGCTTAGTGGCAGGGCGGACTGAAGCTTTCTTT.

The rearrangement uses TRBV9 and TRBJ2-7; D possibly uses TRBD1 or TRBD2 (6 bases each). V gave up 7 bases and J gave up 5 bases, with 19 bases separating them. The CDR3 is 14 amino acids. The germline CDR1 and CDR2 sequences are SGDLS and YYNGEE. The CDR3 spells CASGGQRSQDEQYF. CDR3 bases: TGTGCCAGCGGGGGGCAGCGCTCCCAAGACGAGCAGTACTTC.

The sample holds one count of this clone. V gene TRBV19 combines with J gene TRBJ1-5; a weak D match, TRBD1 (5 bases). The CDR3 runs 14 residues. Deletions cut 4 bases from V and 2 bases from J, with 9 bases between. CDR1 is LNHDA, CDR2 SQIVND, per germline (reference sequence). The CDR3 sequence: CASSSVGGNQPQHF. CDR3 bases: TGTGCCAGTAGTAGTGTGGGGGGCAATCAGCCCCAGCATTTT.

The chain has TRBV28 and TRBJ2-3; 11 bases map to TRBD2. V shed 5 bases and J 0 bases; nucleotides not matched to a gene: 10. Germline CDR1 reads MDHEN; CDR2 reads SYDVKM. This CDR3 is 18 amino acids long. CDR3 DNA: TGTGCCAGCAGTCGAACTCTGACTAGCGGGGATAGCACAGATACGCAGTATTTT. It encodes CASSRTLTSGDSTDTQYF.

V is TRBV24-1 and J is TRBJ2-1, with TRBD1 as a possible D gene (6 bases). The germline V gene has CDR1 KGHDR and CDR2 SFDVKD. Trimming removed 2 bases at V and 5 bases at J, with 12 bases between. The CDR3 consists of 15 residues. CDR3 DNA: TGTGCCACCAGTGATTCAGGGGCCCCAAACAATGAGCAGTTCTTC. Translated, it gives CATSDSGAPNNEQFF.

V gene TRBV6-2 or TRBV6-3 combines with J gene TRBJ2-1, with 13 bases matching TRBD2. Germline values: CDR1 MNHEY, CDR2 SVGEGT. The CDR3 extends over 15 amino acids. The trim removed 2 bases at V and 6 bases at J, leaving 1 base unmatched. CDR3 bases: TGTGCCAGCAGTTACGGGACTAGCGGGGCCAATGAGCAGTTCTTC. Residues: CASSYGTSGANEQFF.

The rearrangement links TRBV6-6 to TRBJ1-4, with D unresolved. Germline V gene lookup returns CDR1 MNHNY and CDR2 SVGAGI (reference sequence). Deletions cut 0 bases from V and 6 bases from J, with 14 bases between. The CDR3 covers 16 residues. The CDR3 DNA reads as TGTGCCAGCAGTTACTCGAGGGTATCGACGTATGAAAAACTGTTTTTT. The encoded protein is CASSYSRVSTYEKLFF.

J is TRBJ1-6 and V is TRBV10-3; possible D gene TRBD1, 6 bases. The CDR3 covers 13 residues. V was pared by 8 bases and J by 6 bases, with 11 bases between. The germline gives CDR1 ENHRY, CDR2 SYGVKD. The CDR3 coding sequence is TGTGCCATCGGGAGCAGGGGTAATTCACCCCTCCACTTT. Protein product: CAIGSRGNSPLHF.

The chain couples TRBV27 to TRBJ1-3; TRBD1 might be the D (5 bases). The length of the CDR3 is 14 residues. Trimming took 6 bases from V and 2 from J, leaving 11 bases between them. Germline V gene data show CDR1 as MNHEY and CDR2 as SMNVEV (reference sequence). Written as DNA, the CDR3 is TGTGCCAGCAGAGTTACGGGGGCTGGAAACACCATATATTTT. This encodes CASRVTGAGNTIYF.

This CDR3 is CASSWRQNTGELFF. CDR3 sequence (DNA): TGCGCCAGCAGTTGGAGACAGAACACCGGGGAGCTGTTTTTT. The chain is built from TRBV5-1 and TRBJ2-2; D is unclear. Germline V gene lookup returns CDR1 SGHRS and CDR2 YFSETQ. The CDR3 contains 14 residues. Between the trimmed V and J ends, which lost 5 bases and 1 base, there was a span of 9 bases.

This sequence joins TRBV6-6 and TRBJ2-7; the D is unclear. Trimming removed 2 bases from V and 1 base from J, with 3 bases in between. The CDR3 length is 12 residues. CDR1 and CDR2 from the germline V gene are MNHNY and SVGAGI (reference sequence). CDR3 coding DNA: TGTGCCAGCAGTTACATATCCTACGAGCAGTACTTC. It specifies CASSYISYEQYF.

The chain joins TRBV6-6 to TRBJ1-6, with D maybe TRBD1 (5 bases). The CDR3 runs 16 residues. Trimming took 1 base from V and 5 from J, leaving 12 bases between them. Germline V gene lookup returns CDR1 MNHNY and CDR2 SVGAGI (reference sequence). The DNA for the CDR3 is TGTGCCAGCAGTTACTACGGACACGCCGATAATTCACCCCTCCACTTT. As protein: CASSYYGHADNSPLHF.

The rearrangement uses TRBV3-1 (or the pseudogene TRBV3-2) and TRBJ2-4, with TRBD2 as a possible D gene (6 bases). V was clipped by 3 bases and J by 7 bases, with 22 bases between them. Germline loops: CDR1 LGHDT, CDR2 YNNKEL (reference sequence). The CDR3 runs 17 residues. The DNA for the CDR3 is TGTGCCAGCAGCCATCAACGTACCGGGGTCCGGGGGAACATTCAGTACTTC. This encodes CASSHQRTGVRGNIQYF.